This T cell receptor beta chain came from a study of vaccination and CD4 T cells after COVID-19. The Oncomine TCR Beta short-read assay sequenced DNA from cultured CD4+ T cells. In this case, cultured CD4+ T cells provided the extracted genomic DNA. Using its own MiXCR run on the PCR reads, TCRdb lists one record per CDR3 protein. Here the sample spans roughly 19,000 distinct CDR3 sequences, 56% being singletons. The CDR3 is 13 residues long. Germline V gene sequence: CDR1 SEHNR, CDR2 FQNEAQ (reference sequence). V was pared by 3 bases and J by 6 bases, with 11 bases between. Comment on this clonotype: The antigen is unknown.

The treatment: roughly 11-day PBMC culture with coronavirus spike peptide pools or control peptides (ViraFEST assay). This chain connects TRBV7-9 to TRBJ1-2; D is unclear. The sample was CD4+ T cells from blood, cultured in vitro. The source is a human donor who had recovered from COVID-19. The DNA of the CDR3 is TGTGCCAGCAGCTTGGAGGTTTCGGATGGCTACACCTTC. Translation: CASSLEVSDGYTF.